Below, 5 T cell receptor beta chains from the same sample are listed, as sequenced in a study of long-term antiretroviral therapy in people with HIV (dated by TCRdb to between 2021 and 2023). Sequencing of the TRB variable region was done with the immunoSEQ hsTCRB v3.0 assay at survey level resolution. Sourced from immuneACCESS, this table was stored by TCRdb with only in-frame sequences that have V and J called. A share of the clones is absent; for the studies checked, an unresolved V gene accounts for under half, and the remainder has no known explanation. Recorded for this sample are about 22,000 clones; more than 65% of them occurred a single time. The top ten hold approximately 19% of the sample. The specimen was unsorted PBMCs, collected 0.1 years before starting antiretroviral therapy. These receptors came from a man between 18 and 35 years old with HIV.

The chain combines TRBV29-1 with TRBJ2-2; 13 nucleotides agree with TRBD2. The germline gives CDR1 SQVTM, CDR2 ANQGSEA. V shed 7 bases, J shed 4 bases, and the junction held 3 bases outside the gene matches. This CDR3 is built from 14 residues. Here the CDR3 reads CSAGTSGTTGELFF. The CDR3 nucleotides read TGCAGCGCCGGGACTAGCGGGACCACCGGGGAGCTGTTTTTT.

The genes are TRBV10-1 and TRBJ2-5; D unresolved. The J call may be mistaken, given a closer DNA end match to TRBJ2-7. CDR1 WNHNN and CDR2 SYGVQD come from the germline V gene (reference sequence). The CDR3 spans 12 residues. CDR3 protein: CASLGPLYEQYF. The CDR3 nucleotides are TGCGCCAGCTTGGGCCCCCTCTACGAGCAGTACTTC.

The chain joins TRBV5-4 to TRBJ2-1, with 15 bases fitting TRBD2. From germline, CDR1 is SGHNT and CDR2 YYREEE (reference sequence). Trimming cost V 2 bases and J 5 bases; bases outside gene matches: 8. The CDR3 contains 18 residues. The CDR3 nucleotides are TGTGCCAGCAGCTTACCACCGGGACTAGCGGGGGGCCACAATGAGCAGTTCTTC. Its translation: CASSLPPGLAGGHNEQFF.

The V gene is TRBV23-1, the J gene TRBJ1-1, with D perhaps TRBD1 (5 bases). TRBV23-1 is designated an ORF whose function remains uncertain. The CDR3 length is 17 residues. Trimming shortened V by 4 bases and J by 1 base, and 19 bases separated the two germline ends. The CDR3 region is CASSPSMPGGTNTEAFF. CDR3 DNA: TGCGCCAGCAGTCCCTCGATGCCCGGGGGGACGAACACTGAAGCTTTCTTT.

This clone appeared a single time. The V gene is TRBV10-2, the J gene TRBJ2-7; 8 nucleotides agree with TRBD2. The CDR3 is made up of 14 amino acids. The V gene end was trimmed by 8 bases and the J gene end by 0 bases; junction bases not matched to a gene: 6. Germline V gene data show CDR1 as WSHSY and CDR2 as SAAADI. The CDR3 sequence: CASRLALSSYEQYF. CDR3 nucleotides: TGCGCCAGCCGACTAGCGCTGAGCTCCTACGAGCAGTACTTC.